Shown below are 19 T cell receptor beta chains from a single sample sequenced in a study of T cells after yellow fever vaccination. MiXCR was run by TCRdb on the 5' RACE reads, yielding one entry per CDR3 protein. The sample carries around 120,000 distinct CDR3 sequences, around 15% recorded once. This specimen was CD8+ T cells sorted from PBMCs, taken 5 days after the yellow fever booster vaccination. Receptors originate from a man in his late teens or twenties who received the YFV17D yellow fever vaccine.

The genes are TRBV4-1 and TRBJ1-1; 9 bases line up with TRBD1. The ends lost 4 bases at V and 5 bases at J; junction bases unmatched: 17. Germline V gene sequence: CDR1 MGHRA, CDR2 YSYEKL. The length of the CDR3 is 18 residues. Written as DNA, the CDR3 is TGCGCCAGCAGCCTAAGGCCCCGTGGGACAGGGACGTCGACTGAAGCTTTCTTT. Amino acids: CASSLRPRGTGTSTEAFF.

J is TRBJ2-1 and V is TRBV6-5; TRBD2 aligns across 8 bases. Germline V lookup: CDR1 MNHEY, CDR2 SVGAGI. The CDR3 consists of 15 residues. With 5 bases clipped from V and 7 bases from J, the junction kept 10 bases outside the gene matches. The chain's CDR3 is CASSPGSGGKNEQFF. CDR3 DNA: TGTGCCAGCAGTCCCGGGAGCGGGGGTAAAAATGAGCAGTTCTTC.

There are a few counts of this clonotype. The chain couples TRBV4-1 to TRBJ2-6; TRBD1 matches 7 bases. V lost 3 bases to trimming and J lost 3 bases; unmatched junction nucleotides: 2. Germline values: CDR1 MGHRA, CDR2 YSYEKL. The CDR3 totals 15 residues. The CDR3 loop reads CASSQNRGGANVLTF. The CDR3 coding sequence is TGCGCCAGCAGCCAGAACAGGGGTGGGGCCAACGTCCTGACTTTC.

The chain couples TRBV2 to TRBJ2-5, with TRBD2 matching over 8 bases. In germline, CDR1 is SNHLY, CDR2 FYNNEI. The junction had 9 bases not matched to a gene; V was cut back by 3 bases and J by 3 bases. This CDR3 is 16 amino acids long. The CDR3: CASSDAAGGTKETQYF. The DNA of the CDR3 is TGTGCCAGCAGTGATGCTGCGGGGGGAACAAAAGAGACCCAGTACTTC. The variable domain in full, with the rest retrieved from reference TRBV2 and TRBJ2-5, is EPEVTQTPSHQVTQMGQEVILRCVPISNHLYFYWYRQILGQKVEFLVSFYNNEISEKSEIFDDQFSVERPDGSNFTLKIRSTKLEDSAMYFCASSDAAGGTKETQYFGPGTRLLVL.

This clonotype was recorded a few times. This CDR3 reads CASSQGSGLFDTQYF. The CDR3 bases are TGTGCCAGCAGCCAAGGGAGCGGTTTGTTCGATACGCAGTATTTT. V usage is TRBV4-2 and J usage is TRBJ2-3; D possibly corresponds to TRBD2 (5 bases). Germline CDR1 and CDR2: LGHNA and YNFKEQ. Trimming pared 1 base from V and 6 bases from J, leaving 14 bases between. The CDR3 runs 15 residues.

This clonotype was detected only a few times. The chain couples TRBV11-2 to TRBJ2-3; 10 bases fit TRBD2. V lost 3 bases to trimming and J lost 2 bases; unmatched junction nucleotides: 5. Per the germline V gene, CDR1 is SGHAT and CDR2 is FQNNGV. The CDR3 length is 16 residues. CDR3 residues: CASSLLSGGYTDTQYF. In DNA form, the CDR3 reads TGTGCCAGCAGCTTGCTTAGCGGGGGGTACACAGATACGCAGTATTTT. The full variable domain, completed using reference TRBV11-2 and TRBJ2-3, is EAGVAQSPRYKIIEKRQSVAFWCNPISGHATLYWYQQILGQGPKLLIQFQNNGVVDDSQLPKDRFSAERLKGVDSTLKIQPAKLEDSAVYLCASSLLSGGYTDTQYFGPGTRLTVL.

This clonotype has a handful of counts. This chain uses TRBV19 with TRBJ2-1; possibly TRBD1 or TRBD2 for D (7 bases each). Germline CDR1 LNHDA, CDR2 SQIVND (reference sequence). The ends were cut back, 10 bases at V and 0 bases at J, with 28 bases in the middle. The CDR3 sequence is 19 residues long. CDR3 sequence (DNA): TGTGCCACGGCCCGGGCAGGGGGGGCCAAGAGGAGCTCCTACAATGAGCAGTTCTTC. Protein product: CATARAGGAKRSSYNEQFF. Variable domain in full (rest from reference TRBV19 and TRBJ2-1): DGGITQSPKYLFRKEGQNVTLSCEQNLNHDAMYWYRQDPGQGLRLIYYSQIVNDFQKGDIAEGYSVSREKKESFPLTVTSAQKNPTAFYLCATARAGGAKRSSYNEQFFGPGTRLTVL.

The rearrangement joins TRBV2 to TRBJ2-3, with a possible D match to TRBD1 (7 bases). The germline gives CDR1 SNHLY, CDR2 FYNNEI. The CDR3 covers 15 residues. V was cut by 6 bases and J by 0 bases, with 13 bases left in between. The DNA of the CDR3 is TGTGCCAGCAGAAAGGAGGGGGCTAGCACAGATACGCAGTATTTT. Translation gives CASRKEGASTDTQYF.

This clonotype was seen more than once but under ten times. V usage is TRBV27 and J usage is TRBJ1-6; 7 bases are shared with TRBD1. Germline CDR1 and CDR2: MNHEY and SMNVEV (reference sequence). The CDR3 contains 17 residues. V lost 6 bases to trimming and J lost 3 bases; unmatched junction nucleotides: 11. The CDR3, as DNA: TGTGCCAGCAGACCCTTGACTACAGGGGTCTATAATTCACCCCTCCACTTT. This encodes CASRPLTTGVYNSPLHF.

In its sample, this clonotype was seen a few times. CDR3 in DNA: TGTGCCAGCAGTCCGAGTGAGGGGGCCTATGGCTACACCTTC. It is translated as CASSPSEGAYGYTF. The rearrangement joins TRBV12-3 or TRBV12-4 to TRBJ1-2; the match to TRBD1 covers 7 bases. J gave up 4 bases and V 5 bases, and 7 bases lay outside the gene matches. CDR3 length equals 14 residues.

CDR3 in amino acids: CASSLRYSSGNTIYF. CDR3 in DNA: TGTGCCAGCAGCTTAAGGTACAGCTCTGGAAACACCATATATTTT. This chain connects TRBV11-2 to TRBJ1-3, with D unresolved. The CDR3 runs to 15 residues. The V end was cut by 2 bases, the J end by 0 bases, with 8 bases between. CDR1 and CDR2 from the germline V gene are SGHAT and FQNNGV. The full variable domain, rest sourced from reference TRBV11-2 and TRBJ1-3, is EAGVAQSPRYKIIEKRQSVAFWCNPISGHATLYWYQQILGQGPKLLIQFQNNGVVDDSQLPKDRFSAERLKGVDSTLKIQPAKLEDSAVYLCASSLRYSSGNTIYFGEGSWLTVV.

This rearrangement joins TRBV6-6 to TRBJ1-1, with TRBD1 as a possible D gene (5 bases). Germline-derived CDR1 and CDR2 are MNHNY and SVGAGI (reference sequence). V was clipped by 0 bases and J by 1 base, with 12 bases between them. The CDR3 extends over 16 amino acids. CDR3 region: CASSYSWGEPNTEAFF. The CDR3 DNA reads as TGTGCCAGCAGTTACTCATGGGGCGAACCGAACACTGAAGCTTTCTTT.

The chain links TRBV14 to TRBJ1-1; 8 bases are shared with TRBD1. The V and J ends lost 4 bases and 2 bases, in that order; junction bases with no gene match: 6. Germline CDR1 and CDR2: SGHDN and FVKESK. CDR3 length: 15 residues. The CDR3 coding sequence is TGTGCCAGCAGCCCCGACAGGGGTAGTAACACTGAAGCTTTCTTT. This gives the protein CASSPDRGSNTEAFF.

As DNA, the CDR3 is TGTGCCAGCAGCCAAGAAGGCCAGCGGAATGAAAAACTGTTTTTT. Its protein product is CASSQEGQRNEKLFF. The chain couples TRBV4-2 to TRBJ1-4; D gene uncertain. V was shortened by 0 bases and J by 5 bases, with 10 bases between the two germline ends. Per germline, CDR1 LGHNA and CDR2 YNFKEQ. The CDR3 has 15 amino acids.

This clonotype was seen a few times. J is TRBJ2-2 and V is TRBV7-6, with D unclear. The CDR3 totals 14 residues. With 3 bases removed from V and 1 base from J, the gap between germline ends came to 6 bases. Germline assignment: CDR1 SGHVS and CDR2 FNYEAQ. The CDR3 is CASSLIVNTGELFF. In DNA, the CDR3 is TGTGCCAGCAGCTTGATAGTGAACACCGGGGAGCTGTTTTTT.

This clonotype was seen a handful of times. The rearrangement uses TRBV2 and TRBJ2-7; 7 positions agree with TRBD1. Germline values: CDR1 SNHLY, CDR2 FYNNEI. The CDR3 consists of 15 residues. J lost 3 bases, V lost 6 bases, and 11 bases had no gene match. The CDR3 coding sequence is TGTGCCAGCAGGCCCCCAGGGGGAGTAGGCTACGAGCAGTACTTC. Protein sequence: CASRPPGGVGYEQYF.

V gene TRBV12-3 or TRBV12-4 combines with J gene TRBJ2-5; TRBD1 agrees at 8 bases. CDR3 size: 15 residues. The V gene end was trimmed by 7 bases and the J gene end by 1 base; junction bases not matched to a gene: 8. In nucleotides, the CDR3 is TGTGCCAGCACCAAGACAGGGGAGGTCCAAGAGACCCAGTACTTC. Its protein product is CASTKTGEVQETQYF.

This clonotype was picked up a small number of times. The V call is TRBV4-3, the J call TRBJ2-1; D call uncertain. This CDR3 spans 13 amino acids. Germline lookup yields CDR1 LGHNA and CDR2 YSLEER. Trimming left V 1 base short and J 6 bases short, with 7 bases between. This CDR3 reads CASSQGRANEQFF. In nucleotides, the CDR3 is TGCGCCAGCAGCCAAGGACGGGCCAATGAGCAGTTCTTC.

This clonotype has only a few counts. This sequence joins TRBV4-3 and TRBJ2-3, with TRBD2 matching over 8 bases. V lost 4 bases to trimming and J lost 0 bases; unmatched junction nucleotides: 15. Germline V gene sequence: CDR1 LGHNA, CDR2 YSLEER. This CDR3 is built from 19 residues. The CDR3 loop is CASSPFAAPLADSTDTQYF. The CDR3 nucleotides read TGCGCCAGCAGCCCCTTCGCCGCCCCACTAGCGGATAGCACAGATACGCAGTATTTT.